Described below is a single T cell receptor (beta chain) sequence and its context. This entry is derived from a study of blood T cell repertoires in COVID-19. Study context: Sites across the United States, Italy and Spain contributed samples from acute and convalescent COVID-19.

V lost 4 bases and J lost 4; bases outside the gene matches: 15. The CDR3 has 19 amino acids. Germline loops: CDR1 LGHNA, CDR2 YSLEER. Clones were sequenced by immunoSEQ multiplex PCR, and TCRdb holds only the in-frame ones, with some missing. The repertoire consists of 150,000 to 200,000 clones, with under 90% occurring once and the leading ten covering more than 10%. This receptor was identified in a man aged 50-59 years who had recovered from COVID-19. Material: PBMCs or T cells enriched from blood (not recorded which). This chain connects TRBV4-3 to TRBJ2-3, with TRBD2 identical over 12 bases. CDR3 in amino acids: CASSLRVASGGGKADTQYF. The CDR3 DNA follows: TGCGCCAGCAGCCTGAGGGTGGCTAGCGGGGGGGGCAAGGCAGATACGCAGTATTTT.